The clone carrying this TCR beta chain has just one count. Its cognate antigen is unknown. This entry belongs to a study of cytomegalovirus exposure and HLA in healthy donors. General study findings and limits: TRBV6-2, TRBV6-3 and some other V segments were excluded as indistinguishable. Sequencing had likely introduced a cluster of highly shared sequence variants as an artifact. Sequencing depth across donors, presence/absence analyses assumed, was roughly uniform.

Per germline, CDR1 LGHNA and CDR2 YSLEER. The CDR3 is made up of 17 amino acids. PCR amplification relied on 60 Vbeta primers (plus 13 Jbeta primers). Libraries were prepared by immunoSEQ multiplex PCR; TCRdb keeps only in-frame clonotypes and omits some of them. The table lists 190,000 or so clones, about 85% of them singletons. The material sequenced was PBMCs. The chain uses TRBV4-3 and TRBJ2-5; tentatively, D is TRBD2 (6 bases). The J call may be mistaken, given a closer DNA end match to TRBJ2-7. The source of this sequence is a male donor in good health and CMV-seropositive. The CDR3 sequence: CASSREAPGLFSYEQYF. The CDR3 bases are TGCGCCAGCAGCCGAGAGGCCCCGGGACTCTTCTCCTACGAGCAGTACTTC.